This T cell receptor beta chain was sequenced in a study of blood T cells in healthy people across ages (dated by TCRdb to between 2015 and 2017). About the study as a whole: In model experiments, template switching captured roughly one uniquely barcoded TCR beta cDNA molecule for every two T cells. The study measured age-related changes in TCR beta repertoire diversity using deep sequencing normalized with unique cDNA molecular identifiers. The donors were split into four age groups: young (average roughly 15 years), middle-aged (roughly 39), aged (roughly 65) and long-lived (under 90). To avoid experimental bias, donors of different ages were distributed randomly across sequencing lanes. Using the same blood draw, the study looked at two additional independent replicas of 1 million unique cDNA reads for two donors, one aged 18 to 30 and the other aged 80 or older. What the work shows at the level of the full study, not this receptor alone: Conclusive comparison of naive and antigen-experienced compartments was prevented by the profiling of bulk unsorted PBMCs. The CMV infection status of donors was not known, potentially confounding age-related changes in expanded clonotypes. As age increased, observed TCR beta diversity per million T cells dropped in a roughly linear way, and a significant reduction was already evident by age 40. Estimates of total diversity based on one million sequenced T cells were considered lower bounds and underestimates. The percentage of naive T cells measured by flow cytometry correlated strongly with observed TCR beta diversity. The long-lived group showed more naive CD4+ T cells, fewer expanded clones and increased TCR diversity than the aged group, suggesting age selection.

V and J are trimmed by 3 bases and 0 bases, and the gene matches miss 5 bases of the junction. From the germline V gene (reference sequence), CDR1 is DFQATT and CDR2 is SNEGSKA. The CDR3 starts with the cysteine, ends with the phenylalanine, and has 14 residues. The only DNA kept is the CDR3, 42 bases in frame from the first base. Receptor amplification or capture employed 5' RACE. Instrument used: Illumina HiSeq 2500. A second PCR of roughly 7 to 11 cycles was performed with a sample-barcoded 5' primer and a J-beta primer mix. A unique molecular identifier was introduced onto each TCR beta cDNA molecule by a template-switch 5' adaptor carrying 12 random nucleotides. Each sample yielded at least 3 million CDR3-containing paired-end reads. First-strand cDNA synthesis was performed from all RNA using the Mint cDNA synthesis kit, with priming by a TRBC-specific oligonucleotide. All cDNA was treated with uracil-DNA glycosylase and then went through a first 18-cycle PCR with the universal primers M1SS and BC2_uni_R. The authors processed their data as follows. Normalization of each sample was performed by random selection of 1 million high-quality reads, each carrying a distinct molecular identifier. Instead of being binned into consensus sequences, reads with shared molecular identifiers were discarded. MiTCR, set to a Q25 quality threshold and the strictest error-elimination algorithm, was used for CDR3 identification, clonotype clustering and error correction. A nonparametric unseen species model with Euler transformation was used to estimate a lower bound on total TCR beta diversity. TCRdb trimmed public reads at Q25 via fastp, called clones via MiXCR and kept in-frame beta chains. Identical CDR3 proteins give one entry, which carries the most common genes and DNA. The V and J calls reflect TCRdb's pipeline rather than the authors' work. The sample data list around 710,000 distinct CDR3 sequences, and about 40% of these were observed just once. The ten largest clones add up to 20% to 25% of the sample.

With regard to this clonotype: This receptor's antigen is unknown. No base qualities exist here, and no much larger clone lies one base off it.

Systemically healthy Caucasian individuals from Russia, 35 to 50 in total and aged about 6 to 95 years, were included as donors. Each donor gave 8.5 to 10 milliliters of peripheral blood, collected into EDTA-treated Vacutainer tubes. Ficoll-Paque density-gradient centrifugation was used to isolate PBMCs, with at least 6 million per sample. Total RNA, at least 5 micrograms per sample, was extracted from PBMCs with Trizol reagent. Naive CD45RAhigh/CD27high T cell percentages were measured by flow cytometry on a PBMC aliquot from every donor. This chain joins TRBV20-1 to TRBJ2-7, with 7 junctional bases fitting TRBD1. The sequence was collected from a woman in her sixties in good health. The sequenced material came from blood. DNA sequence: TGCAGTGCTAGGGGGACAGCCAGCTCCTACGAGCAGTACTTC. This is translated as CSARGTASSYEQYF.